This T cell receptor beta chain was recovered during a study of shared clonotypes between healthy human individuals. Overall study results and limits: Sequencing depth was predicted to influence how clonotypes are shared among donors. The represented genetic and exposure-history diversity was limited by the small number of donors.

TCRdb keeps only in-frame clones here, not all; method: immunoSEQ multiplex PCR. The table has roughly 400,000 clones, approximately 97% seen once. As regards this clone: Its antigen is undetermined.

Recent vaccinations or acute infections were absent in the healthy HIV-negative adult donors. Germline loops: CDR1 SNHLY, CDR2 FYNNEI. V was cut by 7 bases and J by 6 bases, with 13 bases left in between. The CDR3 spans 13 residues. This chain joins TRBV2 and TRBJ2-4, with D unresolved. Sample: memory CD8+ T cells sorted from blood. Subset of the sample: CD45RO+ cells pooled with CCR7-negative TemRA cells. This clonotype was sampled from a man younger than 40 in good health. CDR3 region: CASKGPQSNIQYF. The DNA for the CDR3 is TGTGCCAGCAAAGGTCCACAGTCAAACATTCAGTACTTC. Full variable domain (rest looked up from reference TRBV2 and TRBJ2-4): EPEVTQTPSHQVTQMGQEVILRCVPISNHLYFYWYRQILGQKVEFLVSFYNNEISEKSEIFDDQFSVERPDGSNFTLKIRSTKLEDSAMYFCASKGPQSNIQYFGAGTRLSVL.